This T cell receptor (beta chain) was obtained from a study of OX40 agonist ivuxolimab in advanced cancers. As for the study in general: Dose-escalation cases comprised hepatocellular carcinoma, melanoma, renal cell or head and neck cancer. Previous treatment with anti-PD-1, anti-PD-L1 or anti-CTLA-4 therapy was allowed; approximately 40% had received some.

About this clone: Its cognate antigen is unknown.

Germline loops: CDR1 SNHLY, CDR2 FYNNEI. This CDR3 has 14 amino acids. J gave up 3 bases and V 6 bases, and 2 bases lay outside the gene matches. The assay was immunoSEQ multiplex PCR, and TCRdb's table has in-frame clones only and misses some. The sample yields 100,000 to 150,000 clones, 85% to 95% seen once. Study results and limitations: Clonal expansion was seen in CD4+ and CD8+ blood T cells by week 6 at 0.1 to 3.0 mg/kg.

The chain joins TRBV2 to TRBJ1-6; 7 positions match TRBD1. The sequences come from CD4+ or CD8+ T cells sorted from blood, collected in a trial of the OX40 agonist ivuxolimab. The sequence was collected from an adult with an advanced solid tumor such as melanoma, head and neck, liver or kidney cancer. This chain's CDR3 is CASSRDSYNSPLHF. CDR3 DNA: TGTGCCAGCAGCCGGGACAGCTATAATTCACCCCTCCACTTT.